This TCR beta chain was identified in a study of T cell repertoires in ileal Crohn's disease. The time point was: neoterminal ileum biopsy at postoperative endoscopy, about 6 months after surgery. Remarks on this clone: As yet, its antigen is unknown.

Findings and caveats of the study: The median delay to postoperative endoscopy was about 7.4 months.

Trimming stripped 5 bases from V and 11 bases from J, with 22 bases between. Germline CDR1 reads SGHAT; CDR2 reads FQDESV (reference sequence). This CDR3 is 15 amino acids long. Data came from immunoSEQ multiplex PCR; TCRdb stores just in-frame clones and leaves some out. The sample consists of approximately 10,000 clones, approximately 72% of them appearing once. This receptor was obtained from an adult with Crohn's disease. The rearrangement uses TRBV11-1 and TRBJ2-1, with a possible D match to TRBD2 (7 bases). Material for sequencing was ileal tissue. CDR3 residues: CASSPTSRGGAKQFF. The DNA of the CDR3 is TGTGCCAGCAGCCCCACATCAAGAGGGGGGGCGAAGCAGTTCTTC.